Presented here are 27 T cell receptor beta chains from one specimen sequenced in a study of metastatic and nonmetastatic thyroid tumors. Nobody among the patients had been given any treatment before thyroid surgery. TCRdb reanalyzed the PCR reads via MiXCR. The sample yields 25,000 to 35,000 clones, around 15% seen once. Sample: blood. These receptors came from a female donor with papillary thyroid cancer or a benign thyroid nodule (not recorded which). Some clones in this sample may be carry-over from other donors' samples.

This clone was counted at least ten times. The genes are TRBV5-1 and TRBJ2-1, with unresolved D. CDR1 SGHRS and CDR2 YFSETQ come from the germline V gene. V shed 4 bases and J shed 5 bases, with 4 bases lying between them. CDR3 size: 11 residues. DNA of the CDR3: TGCGCCAGCAGCCGGGACAATGAGCAGTTCTTC. Amino acid sequence: CASSRDNEQFF.

This clone was detected many times. The chain joins TRBV11-2 to TRBJ1-2; TRBD1 aligns across 8 bases. V was pared by 5 bases and J by 5 bases, with 7 bases of the junction left unmatched. Germline values: CDR1 SGHAT, CDR2 FQNNGV. This CDR3 is built from 14 residues. The CDR3 spells CASSRGQGGYGYTF. CDR3 coding DNA: TGTGCCAGCAGCCGCGGACAGGGTGGATATGGCTACACCTTC.

By share, this clone counts as medium-sized. This chain links TRBV6-2 or TRBV6-3 with TRBJ2-3, with 12 nucleotides matching TRBD1. V lost 10 bases to trimming and J lost 3 bases; unmatched junction nucleotides: 11. The CDR3 runs 16 residues. Germline CDR1 is MNHEY and CDR2 is SVGEGT. The CDR3 DNA follows: TGTGCCACCGTTACCGGGACAGGGGGCAGGACAGATACGCAGTATTTT. Translation: CATVTGTGGRTDTQYF.

This clone was counted only a few times. Sequence at one end of the junction differs from germline and may be a read error. The chain joins TRBV11-2 to TRBJ2-7; possibly TRBD1 or TRBD2 for D (6 bases each). The CDR3 consists of 16 residues. Germline V CDR1 and CDR2: SGHAT, FQNNGV. The DNA of the CDR3 is TGTGCCAGCAGCAGAGGGGGAGGTATTAGCTCCTACAAGCAGTACTTC. The encoded protein is CASSRGGGISSYKQYF.

The DNA of the CDR3 is TGTGCCAGCAGCTCAGGGAACGGACAGGGCAGCGCAGATACGCAGTATTTT. It yields the protein CASSSGNGQGSADTQYF. The genes are TRBV11-1 and TRBJ2-3; 8 bases agree with TRBD1. V shed 4 bases, J shed 4 bases, and the junction held 13 bases outside the gene matches. There are 17 residues in the CDR3. From germline, CDR1 is SGHAT and CDR2 FQDESV (reference sequence).

This clone was found many times. V usage is TRBV27 and J usage is TRBJ1-4; the match to TRBD1 covers 9 bases. CDR3 length: 15 residues. J gave up 8 bases and V 4 bases, and 8 bases lay outside the gene matches. Germline V lookup: CDR1 MNHEY, CDR2 SMNVEV (reference sequence). CDR3 sequence: CASSSQQGAGEKLFF. As DNA, the CDR3 is TGTGCCAGCAGTTCCCAACAGGGGGCGGGAGAAAAACTGTTTTTT.

The table lists this clone with many counts. The genes are TRBV5-1 and TRBJ2-5; 9 positions agree with TRBD2. The length of the CDR3 is 18 residues. After removal of 3 bases from V and 2 bases from J, the junction contained 14 bases not matched to a gene. Germline CDR1 is SGHRS and CDR2 is YFSETQ. The CDR3 coding sequence is TGCGCCAGCAGCTCACATCCGGCGGGAGGGGGACTACAAGAGACCCAGTACTTC. This gives the protein CASSSHPAGGGLQETQYF.

On this clone: One end of the junction is discordant with germline, which a read error may explain. V and J are TRBV12-3 or TRBV12-4 and TRBJ1-2; TRBD1 might be the D (5 bases). The CDR3 covers 14 residues. The CDR3 region has the DNA TGTGCCAGCAGCTTAGCGATTGCAGGGCGTGGCTACACCTTC. It yields the protein CASSLAIAGRGYTF.

The table lists this clone with a few counts. One end of the junction fails to match germline, which may point to a read error. Within the sample, other DNA sequences also encode this same CDR3. The chain recombines TRBV10-3 with TRBJ2-2, with TRBD1 matching over 7 bases. This CDR3 spans 14 amino acids. CDR1 ENHRY and CDR2 SYGVKD come from the germline V gene. CDR3 residues: CAIRGTVNTGELFF. DNA for the CDR3: TGTGCCATTAGGGGGACAGTTAACACCGGGGAGCTTTTTTTT.

The chain couples TRBV2 to TRBJ2-7, with a possible D match to TRBD1 (5 bases). This CDR3 has 11 residues. Germline CDR1 SNHLY, CDR2 FYNNEI. V gave up 6 bases and J gave up 4 bases, with 7 bases separating them. This chain's CDR3 is CASRGLYEQYF. The DNA for the CDR3 is TGTGCCAGCAGGGGGCTGTACGAGCAGTACTTC.

The gene calls are TRBV6-1 and TRBJ1-3; 8 nucleotides line up with TRBD1. This CDR3 region has 14 residues. The V gene end was trimmed by 7 bases and the J gene end by 4 bases; junction bases not matched to a gene: 6. Germline CDR1 MNHNS, CDR2 SASEGT. CDR3 nucleotides: TGTGCCAGCACAGGGGGCGCGTCCGGAAACACCATATATTTT. Translated, it gives CASTGGASGNTIYF.

This clone came up many times. V is TRBV20-1 and J is TRBJ2-1; a possible D gene is TRBD2 (6 bases). The CDR3 sequence is 10 residues long. The germline V and J ends were trimmed by 7 bases and 5 bases, with 6 bases remaining between them. In germline, CDR1 is DFQATT, CDR2 SNEGSKA (reference sequence). The CDR3 here is CSGGDNEQFF. The CDR3 nucleotides are TGCAGTGGGGGGGACAATGAGCAGTTCTTC.

This clone rates as medium-sized. The chain couples TRBV6-1 to TRBJ2-7, with D unresolved. V was shortened by 2 bases and J by 3 bases, with 11 bases between the two germline ends. There are 14 residues in the CDR3. CDR1 and CDR2 (germline): MNHNS, SASEGT. The CDR3 bases are TGTGCCAGCAGTGAATCGGCACTTAGCTACGAGCAGTACTTC. Translating it yields CASSESALSYEQYF.

V and J are TRBV28 and TRBJ1-5; D is unresolved. The CDR3 totals 12 residues. Germline V gene sequence: CDR1 MDHEN, CDR2 SYDVKM. V lost 6 bases to trimming and J lost 7 bases, with 10 bases between them. CDR3 protein: CASSPDAQPQHF. In DNA, the CDR3 is TGTGCCAGCAGCCCTGACGCACAGCCCCAGCATTTT.

This clone turned up a few times. This chain joins TRBV3-1 and TRBJ1-2; 12 positions match TRBD1. The CDR3 consists of 18 residues. Germline V gene lookup returns CDR1 LGHDT and CDR2 YNNKEL (reference sequence). Losses at the gene ends were 3 bases for V and 2 bases for J; bases not matched to a gene: 10. CDR3 sequence reads: CASSHDPGQGAQNYGYTF. DNA for the CDR3: TGTGCCAGCAGCCACGACCCGGGACAGGGGGCGCAAAACTATGGCTACACCTTC.

This chain links TRBV12-5 with TRBJ2-1; TRBD2 aligns across 8 bases. V shed 7 bases and J 4 bases; nucleotides not matched to a gene: 9. The CDR3 sequence is 15 residues long. Germline-derived CDR1 and CDR2 are LGHNT and FRNRAP. CDR3 amino acids: CASVPSGWLYNEQFF. Here the CDR3 DNA reads TGTGCTAGTGTCCCTAGCGGGTGGCTGTACAATGAGCAGTTCTTC.

The chain joins TRBV29-1 to TRBJ2-4; D is tentatively TRBD1 or TRBD2 (5 bases each). With 7 bases removed from V and 8 bases from J, the gap between germline ends came to 21 bases. Germline V lookup: CDR1 SQVTM, CDR2 ANQGSEA. The CDR3 is made up of 14 amino acids. For the CDR3, the DNA is TGCAGCGGAGGGGTGATGGGGATGTCGGACATTCAGTACTTC. It specifies CSGGVMGMSDIQYF.

This clone was detected ten times or more. The rearrangement uses TRBV12-3 or TRBV12-4 and TRBJ2-3; the match to TRBD1 covers 10 bases. The V segment lost 4 bases and the J segment 4 bases; nucleotides outside the gene matches: 8. The CDR3 runs 16 residues. The CDR3, as DNA: TGTGCCAGCAGTTGGGGACAGGGGATTGGTGCAGATACGCAGTATTTT. This translates into CASSWGQGIGADTQYF.

The table lists this clone with a few counts. This CDR3 is also generated by other DNA sequences in the sample. The chain couples TRBV4-2 to TRBJ2-1, with D perhaps matching TRBD2 (5 bases). Looked up from germline, CDR1 is LGHNA and CDR2 is YNFKEQ. Trimming took 0 bases from V and 7 from J, leaving 19 bases between them. The CDR3 spans 17 residues. The CDR3 sequence is CASSQDSPRGARNEQFF. The CDR3 DNA sequence: TGTGCCAGCAGCCAAGATAGCCCCCGGGGAGCGCGGAATGAGCAGTTCTTC.

This clone was seen repeatedly, ten times or more. The CDR3 loop is CSARDYTSGSYNEQFF. For the CDR3, the DNA is TGCAGTGCTAGAGATTACACTAGCGGCTCCTACAATGAGCAGTTCTTC. V and J are TRBV20-1 and TRBJ2-1, with 8 bases that match TRBD2. The CDR3 contains 16 residues. CDR1 DFQATT and CDR2 SNEGSKA come from the germline V gene (reference sequence). Trimming cost V 0 bases and J 0 bases; bases outside gene matches: 4.

This clone was seen only a few times. V usage is TRBV6-2 or TRBV6-3 and J usage is TRBJ2-3; 10 nucleotides line up with TRBD2. The J segment lost 5 bases and the V segment lost 2 bases, leaving 7 bases of the junction unmatched. The CDR3 covers 16 residues. Per the germline V gene, CDR1 is MNHEY and CDR2 is SVGEGT. CDR3 bases: TGTGCCAGCAGTTACGGGCTAGCGGGAGAGGTAGATACGCAGTATTTT. Its translation is CASSYGLAGEVDTQYF.

This clone has just a few counts. The CDR3 bases are TGTGCCAGCACCAGGCTCCTCACTGAAGCTTTCTTT. Its protein is CASTRLLTEAFF. The J gene is TRBJ1-1, the V gene TRBV2; unclear D gene. The germline V and J ends were trimmed by 7 bases and 4 bases, with 10 bases remaining between them. Germline CDR1 is SNHLY and CDR2 is FYNNEI. The CDR3 spans 12 residues.

For this clone: Other DNA sequences in the same sample also yield this CDR3. This chain connects TRBV7-6 to TRBJ1-6; TRBD1 might be the D (5 bases). The germline CDR1 and CDR2 sequences are SGHVS and FNYEAQ. The CDR3 is 17 amino acids. V was pared by 2 bases and J by 8 bases, with 19 bases between. CDR3 protein: CASSLSAGLAGDSPLHF. CDR3 nucleotide sequence: TGTGCCAGCAGCTTAAGCGCTGGTTTGGCGGGGGATTCACCCCTCCACTTT.

This clone was found a few times. The chain is built from TRBV5-1 and TRBJ2-3, with 10 nucleotides matching TRBD2. Germline trimming cut 4 bases from V and 4 bases from J; bases unmatched to any gene: 3. The germline CDR1 and CDR2 sequences are SGHRS and YFSETQ. The CDR3 covers 14 residues. The CDR3 DNA reads TGCGCCAGCAGCATAACTAGCGGGGCAGATACGCAGTATTTT. Residues: CASSITSGADTQYF.

This clone was seen only a few times. The conserved closing phenylalanine or tryptophan is absent in this CDR3, likely reflecting a read error. The CDR3 DNA sequence: TGTGCCAGCAGCCCTGGACAGGGGGAAGATGAAGCTTTCCTT. Encoded protein: CASSPGQGEDEAFL. V is TRBV7-9 and J is TRBJ1-1, with 10 bases fitting TRBD1. Germline-derived CDR1 and CDR2 are SEHNR and FQNEAQ (reference sequence). Trimming at V came to 5 bases and at J to 7 bases, leaving 7 bases not matched to a gene. This CDR3 comprises 14 residues.

There are many counts of this clone. The chain has TRBV5-1 and TRBJ2-5; TRBD2 agrees at 8 bases. The CDR3 covers 12 residues. Unmatched junction bases numbered 2, after V lost 5 bases and J lost 5 bases. Germline V gene data show CDR1 as SGHRS and CDR2 as YFSETQ. CDR3 sequence: CASSPSGETQYF. As DNA, the CDR3 is TGCGCCAGCAGTCCTAGCGGGGAGACCCAGTACTTC.

This clone was seen ten or more times. This chain links TRBV7-2 with TRBJ1-5, with D possibly TRBD1 on 5 matching bases. CDR3 length: 16 amino acids. CDR1 and CDR2 from the germline V gene are SGHTA and FQGNSA. Trimming left V 0 bases short and J 7 bases short, with 16 bases between. This CDR3 is CASSLAGSERGQPQHF. CDR3 nucleotide sequence: TGTGCCAGCAGCTTAGCAGGGTCCGAGCGGGGCCAGCCCCAGCATTTT.